The rows below give T cell receptor beta chains drawn from one sample of a study of identical twins. TCRdb re-called the 5' RACE reads with MiXCR, one entry per CDR3 protein. The table lists 1.5 million to 2 million distinct CDR3 sequences, less than 35% of them singletons. The material sequenced was cord blood. The receptors originated from a newborn girl in good health. Each CDR3 is given with its conserved first and last residue. Each record gives: D gene, V gene, clone size, J gene, CDR3 protein, CDR3 DNA. D genes are given only for firm matches. Size values are once, few and many counts, or a class for expanded clones, and some rows have none.

TRBD1,TRBV5-1,few,TRBJ1-1,CASSLTGATPEAFF,TGCGCCAGCAGCCTTACAGGGGCCACACCTGAAGCTTTCTTT
NA,TRBV29-1,NA,TRBJ2-7,CSVLKGQGVEQYF,TGCAGCGTTCTCAAGGGGCAGGGCGTCGAGCAGTACTTC
TRBD1,TRBV9,few,TRBJ2-1,CASSVGLGQGYNEQFF,TGTGCCAGCAGCGTAGGTCTGGGACAGGGATACAATGAGCAGTTCTTC
NA,TRBV5-6,few,TRBJ2-7,CASSLSRTLSYEQYF,TGTGCCAGCAGCTTGTCGCGGACTTTGTCCTACGAGCAGTACTTC
NA,TRBV6-1,NA,TRBJ1-6,CATAPGANNSPLHF,TGTGCCACCGCCCCAGGGGCGAATAATTCACCCCTCCACTTT
NA,TRBV6-5,few,TRBJ1-1,CASSYSRQGKTNTEAFF,TGTGCCAGCAGTTACTCCAGGCAGGGAAAAACGAACACTGAAGCTTTCTTT
NA,TRBV12-3/TRBV12-4,few,TRBJ2-7,CASSPYFGGYEQYF,TGTGCCAGCAGTCCGTATTTTGGGGGGTACGAGCAGTACTTC
NA,TRBV4-1,NA,TRBJ2-6,CASSQVVGGGGSGANVLTF,TGCGCCAGCAGCCAAGTGGTCGGAGGGGGAGGCTCTGGGGCCAACGTCCTGACTTTC
NA,TRBV9,NA,TRBJ1-1,CASSVAPTGTEAFF,TGTGCCAGCAGCGTAGCCCCCACAGGGACCGAAGCTTTCTTT
TRBD1,TRBV29-1,many,TRBJ2-7,CSLGQNYEQYF,TGCAGCCTGGGACAGAACTACGAGCAGTACTTC
TRBD1,TRBV5-6,once,TRBJ2-7,CASSEADRGYEQYF,TGTGCCAGCAGTGAGGCGGACAGGGGGTACGAGCAGTACTTC
NA,TRBV7-6,NA,TRBJ2-4,CASSLVLAVLAKNIQYF,TGTGCCAGCAGCTTAGTGTTGGCGGTTCTAGCCAAAAACATTCAGTACTTC
NA,TRBV10-2,few,TRBJ1-6,CASSENREANSPLHF,TGCGCCAGCAGTGAAAACAGGGAGGCTAATTCACCCCTCCACTTT
NA,TRBV28,few,TRBJ1-2,CASSFRGGGIYGYTF,TGTGCCAGCAGTTTCCGGGGGGGCGGAATTTATGGCTACACCTTC
TRBD2,TRBV10-3,NA,TRBJ2-7,CAISLSGTSVSYEQYF,TGTGCCATCAGTTTAAGCGGGACTAGCGTCTCCTACGAGCAGTACTTC
NA,TRBV12-3/TRBV12-4,few,TRBJ2-7,CASRKIPGQSYEQYF,TGTGCCAGCAGAAAGATTCCTGGACAGTCTTACGAGCAGTACTTC
NA,TRBV9,NA,TRBJ2-3,CASSAPLGGNTQYF,TGTGCCAGCAGCGCCCCTCTCGGAGGGAATACGCAGTATTTT
NA,TRBV20-1,NA,TRBJ1-6,CSASRDSLSPLHF,TGCAGTGCTAGCCGGGACTCTCTTTCACCCCTCCACTTT
NA,TRBV14,NA,TRBJ2-5,CASSRALGFEETQYF,TGTGCCAGCAGCCGAGCCTTGGGATTTGAAGAGACCCAGTACTTC
NA,TRBV20-1,few,TRBJ2-1,CSAARTTTEQFF,TGCAGTGCTGCTCGAACTACTACAGAGCAGTTCTTC
NA,TRBV12-3/TRBV12-4,many,TRBJ2-4,CASSFHSLAKNIQYF,TGTGCCAGCAGTTTTCACTCTCTAGCCAAAAACATTCAGTACTTC
NA,TRBV27,few,TRBJ1-5,CASSSFGNQPQHF,TGTGCCAGCAGTTCCTTCGGCAATCAGCCCCAGCATTTT
TRBD2,TRBV4-1,NA,TRBJ2-1,CASSQDQTSGRPHSYNEQFF,TGCGCCAGCAGCCAAGATCAGACTAGCGGGAGGCCACACTCCTACAATGAGCAGTTCTTC
NA,TRBV12-3/TRBV12-4,few,TRBJ2-5,CASSLSYERYF,TGTGCCAGCAGCTTATCCTATGAGCGGTACTTC